This TCR beta chain was profiled in a study of glioma-infiltrating T cells. General study results and limits: Tissue-blood divergence was below expectation in non-neoplastic patients, above in gliomas. Very few CDR3 sequences were shared between tissue and blood.

Amplification of TCR alpha and beta CDR3 regions from RNA used iRepertoire nested multiplex PCR. Input was roughly 100-450 ng of tissue mRNA or PBMC total RNA. TCRdb reprocessed the multiplex PCR reads via MiXCR and lists one record per CDR3 protein. The table includes under 200,000 distinct CDR3 sequences, around 45% detected once. Ten or more counts support this clonotype. Its antigen is currently unknown. The CDR3 has 14 residues. The V end was cut by 9 bases, the J end by 2 bases, with 13 bases between. Per germline, CDR1 MNHNS and CDR2 SASEGT. Sequencing input: glioma tissue, nonneoplastic brain tissue, or PBMCs (not recorded which). The TCR originated in a human donor with low-grade glioma or glioblastoma, undergoing nonglioma brain surgery, or in good health (not recorded which). V is TRBV6-1 and J is TRBJ2-2; D gene unclear. The CDR3 sequence is CASGRQANTGELFF. For the CDR3, the DNA is TGTGCCAGTGGACGGCAGGCAAACACCGGGGAGCTGTTTTTT.